This T cell receptor beta chain was recorded in a study of T cell responses to AZD1222 COVID-19 vaccine. Study background: Pooling was applied to second doses at about 4 or about 12 weeks. Overall study findings and caveats: Most donors were white British and more were female, and clonal diversity was possibly underestimated.

Produced via immunoSEQ multiplex PCR; TCRdb's table is partial and in-frame only. The profile shows some 200,000 clones, around 92% of them singletons. This CDR3 comprises 14 residues. V shed 7 bases and J shed 7 bases, with 14 bases lying between them. The germline CDR1 and CDR2 sequences are ENHRY and SYGVKD. For this clone: Its specificity is not known.

This specimen consisted of peripheral blood, obtained on day 0 of AZD1222 vaccination. The gene calls are TRBV10-3 and TRBJ1-6; tentative D call: TRBD1 (5 bases). This clonotype was sampled from an adult in good health. The CDR3 sequence: CAITSGTENSPLHF. The CDR3 DNA is TGTGCCATCACCTCCGGGACGGAGAATTCACCCCTCCACTTT.